A selection of T cell receptor beta chains follows, all from one sample in a study of human T cells and chemical hapten exposure. MiXCR was run by TCRdb on the RACE reads, yielding one entry per CDR3 protein. Of about 77,000 distinct CDR3 sequences detected, 12% to 15% appear once; the ten largest clones hold roughly 4.6%. The sample in question was whole blood, obtained in connection with sensitization to the hapten diphenylcyclopropenone (DPC). The receptor source for this set is a woman between 45 and 65 years old with alopecia areata. Some clones in this sample may be carry-over from other donors' samples. The conserved cysteine and the conserved F or W are not part of the CDR3 here. A D gene is named only where the DNA matches it firmly.

-,TRBV5-1,TRBJ2-2,ASSLGHRDTGELF
TRBD1,TRBV7-9,TRBJ2-2,ASSPGGPNTGELF
TRBD1,TRBV10-3,TRBJ2-1,AISVLGTGPNEQF
TRBD2,TRBV3-1,TRBJ2-1,ASSHRTSGPAI
-,TRBV29-1,TRBJ2-3,SVRELAGGTDTQY
-,TRBV9,TRBJ1-1,ASSVDGREAF
-,TRBV7-2,TRBJ2-3,ASSSQPRQGGEQY
-,TRBV12-3/TRBV12-4,TRBJ2-5,ASSLGGWETQY
-,TRBV18,TRBJ1-2,ASSPPDSAGYT
-,TRBV27,TRBJ2-1,ASSLSSDASSYNEQF
-,TRBV6-2/TRBV6-3,TRBJ1-1,ATRDWMNTEAF
-,TRBV2,TRBJ1-2,ASSKEQGLDGYT
-,TRBV29-1,TRBJ1-6,SVITVNRNSPLH
-,TRBV7-9,TRBJ1-5,ASSLDHQPQH
-,TRBV12-3/TRBV12-4,TRBJ1-1,ASSSAGSRITAF
TRBD1,TRBV5-4,TRBJ2-7,ASSPFSGTVTYEQY
-,TRBV9,TRBJ2-1,ASSVDYHNEQF
-,TRBV11-2,TRBJ2-1,ASRRGLYEQYNEQF
TRBD2,TRBV20-1,TRBJ2-1,SVSREGRFIQF
-,TRBV28,TRBJ1-5,ASSIQPQH
-,TRBV12-3/TRBV12-4,TRBJ2-7,ASSFWTTSSYEQY
-,TRBV19,TRBJ2-7,ASSAPGHPKDEQY
-,TRBV6-1,TRBJ2-5,ASKNEPGGRTQY
TRBD1,TRBV20-1,TRBJ2-7,SVEDRSAYEQY
-,TRBV6-6,TRBJ2-1,ASSVGSGYNEQF
TRBD1,TRBV20-1,TRBJ2-5,SANTGDQETQY
-,TRBV3-1,TRBJ1-1,ASSQTDRNTEAF
-,TRBV20-1,TRBJ2-5,SAPRSVGSETQY
TRBD1,TRBV29-1,TRBJ1-2,SVEITGDYRYT
-,TRBV18,TRBJ2-3,ASSPQGGRDTQY